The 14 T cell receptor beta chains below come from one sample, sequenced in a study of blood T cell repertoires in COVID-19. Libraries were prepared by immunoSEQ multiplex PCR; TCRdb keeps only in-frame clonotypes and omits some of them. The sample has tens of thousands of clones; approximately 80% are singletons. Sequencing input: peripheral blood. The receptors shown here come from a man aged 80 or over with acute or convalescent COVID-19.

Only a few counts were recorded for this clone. The CDR3 spells CASSQDPRGEIGQFF. The CDR3 DNA sequence: TGCGCCAGCAGCCAAGACCCCCGGGGGGAAATTGGGCAGTTCTTC. The rearrangement joins TRBV4-3 to TRBJ2-1; 7 nucleotides align to TRBD2. The CDR3 loop spans 15 amino acids. With 0 bases clipped from V and 12 bases from J, the junction kept 11 bases outside the gene matches. Germline V gene data show CDR1 as LGHNA and CDR2 as YSLEER.

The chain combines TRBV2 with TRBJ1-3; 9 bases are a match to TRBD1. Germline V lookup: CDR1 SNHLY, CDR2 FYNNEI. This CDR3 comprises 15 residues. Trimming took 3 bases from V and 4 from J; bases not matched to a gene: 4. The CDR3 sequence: CASSDTGGIGNTIYF. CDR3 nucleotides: TGTGCCAGCAGTGACACAGGGGGCATCGGAAACACCATATATTTT.

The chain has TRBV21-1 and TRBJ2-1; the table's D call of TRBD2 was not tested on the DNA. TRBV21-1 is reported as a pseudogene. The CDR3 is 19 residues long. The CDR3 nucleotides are TGTGCCAGCAGCACCTACCCCCATTCACCGGGAGGCTCCTACAATGAGCAGTTCTTC. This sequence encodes CASSTYPHSPGGSYNEQFF.

The CDR3 region is CASSQRTEPSGEQFF. The CDR3 nucleotides are TGCGCCAGCAGCCAACGGACAGAACCTTCGGGGGAGCAGTTCTTC. The J gene is TRBJ2-1, the V gene TRBV4-3, with a tentative D call TRBD1 (6 bases). Germline lookup yields CDR1 LGHNA and CDR2 YSLEER. The V end lost 2 bases, the J end lost 10 bases, and 18 bases lay between the germline ends. This CDR3 contains 15 residues.

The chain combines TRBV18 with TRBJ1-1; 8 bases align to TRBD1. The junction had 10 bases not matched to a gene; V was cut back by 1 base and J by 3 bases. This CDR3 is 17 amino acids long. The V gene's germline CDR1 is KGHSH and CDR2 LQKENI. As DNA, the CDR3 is TGTGCCAGCTCACCACGCCCCCAGGCAGGGGGCTACACTGAAGCTTTCTTT. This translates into CASSPRPQAGGYTEAFF.

DNA for the CDR3: TGTGCCAGCAGCCCCATCGGGGGTGGCCAAGAGACCCAGTACTTC. Amino acids: CASSPIGGGQETQYF. The rearrangement uses TRBV7-3 and TRBJ2-5; perhaps TRBD2 as D (6 bases). V was shortened by 5 bases and J by 1 base, with 14 bases between the two germline ends. CDR3 size: 15 residues. Looked up from germline, CDR1 is SGHTA and CDR2 is FQGTGA.

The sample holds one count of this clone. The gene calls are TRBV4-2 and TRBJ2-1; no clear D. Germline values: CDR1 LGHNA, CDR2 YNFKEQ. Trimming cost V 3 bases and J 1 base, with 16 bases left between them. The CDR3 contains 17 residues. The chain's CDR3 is CASSQTPQRQSYNEQFF. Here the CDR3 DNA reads TGTGCCAGCAGCCAGACGCCGCAGAGGCAGTCCTACAATGAGCAGTTCTTC.

As DNA, the CDR3 is TGTGCCAGCAGTTTAGGGGGGACAGGGAACACTGAAGCTTTCTTT. Its translation is CASSLGGTGNTEAFF. The genes are TRBV28 and TRBJ1-1; 8 bases are a match to TRBD1. Germline loops: CDR1 MDHEN, CDR2 SYDVKM. V was pared by 2 bases and J by 1 base, with 3 bases of the junction left unmatched. The CDR3 is made up of 15 amino acids.

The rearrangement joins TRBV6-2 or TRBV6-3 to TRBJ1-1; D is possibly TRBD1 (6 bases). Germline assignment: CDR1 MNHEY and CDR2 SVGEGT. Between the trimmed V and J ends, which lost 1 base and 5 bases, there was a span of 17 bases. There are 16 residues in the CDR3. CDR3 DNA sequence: TGTGCCAGCAGTTACTTGACACTTCCCCAGGGGACTGAAGCTTTCTTT. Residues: CASSYLTLPQGTEAFF.

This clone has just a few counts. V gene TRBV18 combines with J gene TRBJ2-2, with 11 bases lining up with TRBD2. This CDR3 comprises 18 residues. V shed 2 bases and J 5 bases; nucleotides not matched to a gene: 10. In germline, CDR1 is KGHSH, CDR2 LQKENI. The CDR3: CASSPVNPSGRWTGELFF. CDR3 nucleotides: TGTGCCAGCTCACCAGTCAATCCTAGCGGGAGGTGGACCGGGGAGCTGTTTTTT.

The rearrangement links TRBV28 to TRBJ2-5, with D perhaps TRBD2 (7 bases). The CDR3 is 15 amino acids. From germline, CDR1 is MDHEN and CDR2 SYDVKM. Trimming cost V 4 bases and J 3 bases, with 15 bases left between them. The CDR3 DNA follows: TGTGCCAGCAGTTCGGGGGGCCTCAGGAAAGAGACCCAGTACTTC. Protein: CASSSGGLRKETQYF.

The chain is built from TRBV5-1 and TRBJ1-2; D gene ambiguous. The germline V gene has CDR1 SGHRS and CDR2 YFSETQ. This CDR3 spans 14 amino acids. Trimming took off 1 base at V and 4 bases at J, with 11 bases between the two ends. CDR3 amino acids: CASSLNPASYGYTF. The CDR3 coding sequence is TGCGCCAGCAGCTTGAACCCTGCTAGCTATGGCTACACCTTC.

This CDR3 is CAISLGTGTSYEQYF. The DNA for the CDR3 is TGTGCCATCAGTCTTGGGACAGGCACTAGCTACGAGCAGTACTTC. V gene TRBV10-3 combines with J gene TRBJ2-7, with TRBD1 matching 8 bases. The germline V gene encodes CDR1 ENHRY and CDR2 SYGVKD. The CDR3 extends over 15 amino acids. J lost 3 bases, V lost 5 bases, and 9 bases had no gene match.

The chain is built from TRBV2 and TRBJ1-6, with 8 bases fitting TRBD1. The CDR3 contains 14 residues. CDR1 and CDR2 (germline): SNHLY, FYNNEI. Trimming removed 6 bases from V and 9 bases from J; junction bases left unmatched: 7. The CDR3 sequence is CASRTGQAGSPLHF. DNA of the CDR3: TGTGCCAGCAGAACGGGACAGGCGGGTTCACCCCTCCACTTT.